One and the same sample provided the 16 T cell receptor beta chains below, sequenced in a study of cytomegalovirus exposure and HLA in healthy donors. Sequenced by immunoSEQ multiplex PCR; TCRdb stores in-frame clones only, minus some. The repertoire holds approximately 270,000 clones, 80% to 90% seen once, with about 1% in the top ten. The sample taken for sequencing was PBMCs. These receptors all come from a woman between 18 and 29 years old in good health and CMV-seronegative.

CDR3: CASSSVNGGHHNEQFF. In nucleotides, the CDR3 is TGTGCCAGCAGCTCCGTTAACGGCGGGCACCACAATGAGCAGTTCTTC. The V gene is TRBV11-2, the J gene TRBJ2-1; weak D call: TRBD2 (5 bases). Trimming took 4 bases from V and 5 from J, leaving 18 bases between them. The CDR3 covers 16 residues. CDR1 is SGHAT, CDR2 FQNNGV, per germline.

The V call is TRBV9, the J call TRBJ2-5, with 12 positions matching TRBD2. The length of the CDR3 is 17 residues. Per germline, CDR1 SGDLS and CDR2 YYNGEE. J gave up 5 bases and V 2 bases, and 10 bases lay outside the gene matches. The CDR3: CASSVRGLAGSLETQYF. Here the CDR3 DNA reads TGTGCCAGCAGCGTGAGAGGACTAGCGGGGAGTCTTGAGACCCAGTACTTC.

V gene TRBV18 combines with J gene TRBJ1-1, with 9 bases aligning to TRBD1. CDR3 length: 16 amino acids. Trimming at V came to 3 bases and at J to 2 bases, leaving 7 bases not matched to a gene. Germline assignment: CDR1 KGHSH and CDR2 LQKENI. CDR3 nucleotide sequence: TGTGCCAGCTCACCGACGGGACAGGGTGCCAACACTGAAGCTTTCTTT. As protein: CASSPTGQGANTEAFF. The full variable domain, with the rest looked up from reference TRBV18 and TRBJ1-1, is NAGVMQNPRHLVRRRGQEARLRCSPMKGHSHVYWYRQLPEEGLKFMVYLQKENIIDESGMPKERFSAEFPKEGPSILRIQQVVRGDSAAYFCASSPTGQGANTEAFFGQGTRLTVV.

This clone was seen once. The chain is built from TRBV28 and TRBJ1-1; 7 nucleotides agree with TRBD1. The germline gives CDR1 MDHEN, CDR2 SYDVKM. The V segment lost 7 bases and the J segment 4 bases; nucleotides outside the gene matches: 12. This CDR3 has 15 residues. CDR3 coding DNA: TGTGCCAGCACGGGCGACAGGGTCCCTGCCACTGAAGCTTTCTTT. It specifies CASTGDRVPATEAFF. Filled out from reference TRBV28 and TRBJ1-1, the complete variable domain reads DVKVTQSSRYLVKRTGEKVFLECVQDMDHENMFWYRQDPGLGLRLIYFSYDVKMKEKGDIPEGYSVSREKKERFSLILESASTNQTSMYLCASTGDRVPATEAFFGQGTRLTVV.

Here the CDR3 reads CASSLRLAGDLGETQYF. For the CDR3, the DNA is TGCGCCAGCAGCTTGAGACTAGCGGGAGACCTGGGGGAGACCCAGTACTTC. This chain connects TRBV5-1 to TRBJ2-5, with 12 bases matching TRBD2. The CDR3 consists of 17 residues. V trimming: 1 base; J trimming: 5 bases; junction bases outside the gene matches: 9. Germline V gene lookup returns CDR1 SGHRS and CDR2 YFSETQ.

V usage is TRBV7-2 and J usage is TRBJ2-3; D gene unclear. With 0 bases removed from V and 6 bases from J, the gap between germline ends came to 7 bases. The CDR3 spans 13 residues. The V gene's germline CDR1 is SGHTA and CDR2 FQGNSA. In DNA form, the CDR3 reads TGTGCCAGCAGCTTAGCGCAAGCGGATACGCAGTATTTT. Protein sequence: CASSLAQADTQYF.

The rearrangement uses TRBV11-1 and TRBJ1-2, with 7 bases matching TRBD1. This CDR3 spans 12 amino acids. The V gene's germline CDR1 is SGHAT and CDR2 FQDESV (reference sequence). V lost 5 bases, J lost 6 bases, and 3 bases stayed unmatched. The CDR3 is CASSADRDGYTF. The CDR3 nucleotides are TGTGCCAGCAGCGCCGACAGGGATGGCTACACCTTC.

The CDR3 protein is CASSVGGPLGDTQYF. CDR3 in DNA: TGTGCCAGCAGCGTAGGGGGGCCCCTGGGAGATACGCAGTATTTT. This chain connects TRBV9 to TRBJ2-3, with D possibly being TRBD1 (6 bases). The V end was cut by 0 bases, the J end by 5 bases, with 13 bases between. The CDR3 is 15 residues long. Per germline, CDR1 SGDLS and CDR2 YYNGEE.

The chain links TRBV6-6 to TRBJ2-3; D possibly corresponds to TRBD2 (5 bases). Germline lookup yields CDR1 MNHNY and CDR2 SVGAGI (reference sequence). V gave up 11 bases and J gave up 0 bases, with 15 bases separating them. The CDR3 runs 14 residues. The CDR3 DNA reads as TGTGCCGGCAAGCGGAGTCAAAGCACAGATACGCAGTATTTT. It yields the protein CAGKRSQSTDTQYF.

The chain joins TRBV5-6 to TRBJ2-7; the D gene is possibly TRBD2 (5 bases). The CDR3 is 15 residues long. Germline assignment: CDR1 SGHDT and CDR2 YYEEEE. The ends were cut back, 4 bases at V and 1 base at J, with 15 bases in the middle. CDR3: CASSPRPEASYEQYF. The CDR3 coding sequence is TGTGCCAGCAGCCCGCGTCCGGAGGCGTCCTACGAGCAGTACTTC.

CDR3 bases: TGCGCCAGCAGCTTGGGCAGGGGAAAAGACGAGCAGTACTTC. Protein product: CASSLGRGKDEQYF. The rearrangement links TRBV5-1 to TRBJ2-7; possibly TRBD1 for D (6 bases). CDR3 length: 14 residues. Germline CDR1 SGHRS, CDR2 YFSETQ. Trimming left V 0 bases short and J 5 bases short, with 12 bases between.

This clone was seen only a few times. The rearrangement links TRBV6-1 to TRBJ2-3, with TRBD2 matching over 10 bases. Germline-derived CDR1 and CDR2 are MNHNS and SASEGT. The CDR3 runs to 14 residues. With 7 bases clipped from V and 5 bases from J, the junction kept 6 bases outside the gene matches. CDR3 region: CASIPAGGIDTQYF. CDR3 in DNA: TGTGCCAGCATCCCAGCGGGAGGGATAGATACGCAGTATTTT.

The rearrangement links TRBV4-1 to TRBJ2-1; D is possibly TRBD1 (5 bases). The CDR3 covers 14 residues. Germline CDR1 MGHRA, CDR2 YSYEKL. Trimming took off 0 bases at V and 10 bases at J, with 13 bases between the two ends. CDR3 sequence (DNA): TGCGCCAGCAGCCAAGATTCTAATGCAGGGGAGCAGTTCTTC. Translation: CASSQDSNAGEQFF.

The chain links TRBV6-1 to TRBJ1-2, with 12 bases aligning to TRBD1. Unmatched junction bases numbered 11, after V lost 4 bases and J lost 8 bases. The CDR3 consists of 16 residues. Germline CDR1 MNHNS, CDR2 SASEGT. The CDR3: CASSARPGQGAWGYTF. CDR3 in DNA: TGTGCCAGCAGTGCCCGACCGGGACAGGGGGCATGGGGCTACACCTTC.

V is TRBV7-8 and J is TRBJ1-3; D is uncertain. The germline CDR1 and CDR2 sequences are SGHVS and FQNEAQ. The V gene lost 1 base and the J gene lost 4 bases, with 8 bases spanning the gap. The CDR3 length is 14 residues. In DNA, the CDR3 is TGTGCCAGCAGCTTAGGCCAGAGGGGAAACACCATATATTTT. This gives the protein CASSLGQRGNTIYF.

The V and J genes are TRBV5-1 and TRBJ2-7, with 9 bases fitting TRBD1. This CDR3 is built from 16 residues. Germline loops: CDR1 SGHRS, CDR2 YFSETQ. V shed 5 bases and J 2 bases; nucleotides not matched to a gene: 11. The CDR3, as DNA: TGCGCCAGCAGTTCGGACAGGGGACCGCCGGCCTACGAGCAGTACTTC. Its protein product is CASSSDRGPPAYEQYF.